A selection of T cell receptor beta chains follows, all from one sample in a study of blood T cells in healthy people across ages. TCRdb called the 5' RACE reads again in MiXCR, with one record for every CDR3 protein. The sample carries over a million distinct CDR3 sequences, 42% recorded once. Sequencing was carried out using blood. The receptors stem from a woman younger than 35 in good health. Each CDR3 is given with its conserved first and last residue. D genes are given only for firm matches. For some rows the clone size is stated as once, few or many, or as a class when expanded; others skip it.

TRBV7-6,NA,NA,TRBJ2-1,CASSSETVSSYNEQFF,TGTGCCAGCAGCTCAGAGACAGTAAGCTCCTACAATGAGCAGTTCTTC
TRBV10-3,TRBD2,NA,TRBJ2-3,CAISEPRSTSGSDTQYF,TGTGCCATCAGTGAGCCTCGCTCGACTAGCGGGTCAGATACGCAGTATTTT
TRBV10-3,TRBD1,NA,TRBJ1-2,CAISPDRDGYTF,TGTGCCATCAGTCCAGACAGGGACGGCTACACCTTC
TRBV6-6,NA,NA,TRBJ2-7,CATASTYEQYF,TGCGCCACAGCAAGCACCTACGAGCAGTACTTC
TRBV30,TRBD1,NA,TRBJ2-1,CAWSTGGEQFF,TGTGCCTGGTCTACAGGGGGTGAGCAGTTCTTC
TRBV6-5,NA,few,TRBJ2-1,CASSSTRTDYNEQFF,TGTGCCAGCAGTTCAACTAGGACGGATTACAATGAGCAGTTCTTC
TRBV28,NA,NA,TRBJ1-2,CASSSGSKVLSPYGYTF,TGTGCCAGCAGTTCCGGCAGTAAAGTCCTTAGTCCCTATGGCTACACCTTC
TRBV20-1,NA,NA,TRBJ2-1,CSARGRSSDTYNEQFF,TGCAGTGCTAGAGGAAGGTCTAGCGACACCTACAATGAGCAGTTCTTC
TRBV7-2,NA,once,TRBJ1-5,CASSLDRFQPQHF,TGTGCCAGCAGCTTAGACAGGTTTCAGCCCCAGCATTTT
TRBV12-3/TRBV12-4,NA,few,TRBJ2-7,CASRGGLAEQYF,TGTGCCAGCAGGGGCGGGTTGGCCGAGCAGTACTTC
TRBV4-2,TRBD2,NA,TRBJ2-7,CASSQVASGGYEQYF,TGTGCCAGCAGCCAAGTGGCCAGCGGGGGCTACGAGCAGTACTTC
TRBV12-3/TRBV12-4,NA,NA,TRBJ2-2,CASSLQGPGTGELFF,TGTGCCAGCAGTTTACAGGGTCCTGGCACCGGGGAGCTGTTTTTT
TRBV5-1,NA,few,TRBJ2-3,CASSLEVRGDTQYF,TGCGCCAGCAGCTTAGAGGTCCGGGGAGATACGCAGTATTTT